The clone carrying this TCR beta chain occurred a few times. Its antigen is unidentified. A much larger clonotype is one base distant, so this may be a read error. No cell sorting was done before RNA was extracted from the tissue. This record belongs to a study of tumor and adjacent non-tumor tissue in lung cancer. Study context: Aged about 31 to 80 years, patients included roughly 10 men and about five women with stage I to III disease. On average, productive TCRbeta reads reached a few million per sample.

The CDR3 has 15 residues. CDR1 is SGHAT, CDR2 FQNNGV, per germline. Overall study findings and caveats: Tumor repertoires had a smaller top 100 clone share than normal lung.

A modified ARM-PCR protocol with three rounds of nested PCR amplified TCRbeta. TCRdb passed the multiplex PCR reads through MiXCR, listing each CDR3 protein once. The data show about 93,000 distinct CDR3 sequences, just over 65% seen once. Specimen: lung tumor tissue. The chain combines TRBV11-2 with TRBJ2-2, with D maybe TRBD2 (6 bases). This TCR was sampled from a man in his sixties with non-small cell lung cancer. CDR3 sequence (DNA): TGTGTCAGCAGTCCCTGGGGGGAGAGGACCGGGGAGCTGTTTTTT. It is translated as CVSSPWGERTGELFF.